This TCR beta chain was identified in a study of beta chain features in type 1 diabetes. Study observations and caveats: Patients and controls would be equally affected if PCR favored shorter templates. Significant though moderate, a shortening of TCRB CDR3s appeared in all four CD4+ subsets of Type 1 diabetes patients. Type 1 diabetes patients had fewer VDJ junction insertions and more deletions.

This clone was seen only a few times. Antigen unknown. The identical CDR3 is also encoded by other nucleotide sequences in the sample. The ends were cut back, 0 bases at V and 4 bases at J, with 6 bases in the middle. The CDR3 consists of 12 residues. Germline lookup yields CDR1 GTSNPN and CDR2 SVGIG (reference sequence). Reverse transcription of all isolated RNA meant that expressed TCRB transcripts were sequenced. The method was immunoSEQ multiplex PCR; TCRdb's version includes in-frame clones alone and lacks a portion of them. The data show hundreds of thousands of clones, about 14% seen once. Isolation of CD4+ naive, central memory, regulatory and stem cell-like memory cells was achieved by sorting via CD45RO/CCR7/CD25/CD127/CD95/CD27.

The gene calls are TRBV30 and TRBJ1-2; D uncertain. The sequence derives from a man aged 18 to 29 with type 1 diabetes. The sequencing sample was made of naive CD4+ T cells from blood. CDR3 residues: CAWSVTSYGYTF. The DNA of the CDR3 is TGTGCCTGGAGTGTCACCAGCTATGGCTACACCTTC.